The clone carrying this T cell receptor (beta chain) was recorded at least ten times. The data stem from a study of T cell repertoires in cytomegalovirus infection. V was clipped by 4 bases and J by 4 bases, with 10 bases between them. The CDR3 runs 13 residues. CDR1 and CDR2 (germline): SGHDN, FVKESK. MiXCR was run by TCRdb on the reads, yielding one entry per CDR3 protein. The sample carries under 250,000 distinct CDR3 sequences, approximately 7% recorded once. The specimen was PBMCs. The receptor comes from a human donor in good health (CMV status not recorded). Some clones in this sample may be carry-over from other donors' samples. The J gene is TRBJ1-1, the V gene TRBV14; D may be TRBD1 (5 bases). CDR3 sequence reads: CASSRTGGTEAFF. In DNA, the CDR3 is TGTGCCAGCAGCCGTACCGGGGGCACTGAAGCTTTCTTT.